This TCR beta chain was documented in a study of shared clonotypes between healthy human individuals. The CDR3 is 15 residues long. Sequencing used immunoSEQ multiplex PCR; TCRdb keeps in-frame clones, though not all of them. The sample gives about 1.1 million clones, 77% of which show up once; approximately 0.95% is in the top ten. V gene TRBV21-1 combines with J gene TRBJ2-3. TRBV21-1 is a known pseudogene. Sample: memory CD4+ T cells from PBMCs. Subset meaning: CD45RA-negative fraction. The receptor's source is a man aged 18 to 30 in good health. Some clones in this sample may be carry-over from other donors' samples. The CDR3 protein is CASSKAGEKSDTQYF. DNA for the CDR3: TGTGCCAGCAGCAAAGCAGGGGAGAAATCAGATACGCAGTATTTT.